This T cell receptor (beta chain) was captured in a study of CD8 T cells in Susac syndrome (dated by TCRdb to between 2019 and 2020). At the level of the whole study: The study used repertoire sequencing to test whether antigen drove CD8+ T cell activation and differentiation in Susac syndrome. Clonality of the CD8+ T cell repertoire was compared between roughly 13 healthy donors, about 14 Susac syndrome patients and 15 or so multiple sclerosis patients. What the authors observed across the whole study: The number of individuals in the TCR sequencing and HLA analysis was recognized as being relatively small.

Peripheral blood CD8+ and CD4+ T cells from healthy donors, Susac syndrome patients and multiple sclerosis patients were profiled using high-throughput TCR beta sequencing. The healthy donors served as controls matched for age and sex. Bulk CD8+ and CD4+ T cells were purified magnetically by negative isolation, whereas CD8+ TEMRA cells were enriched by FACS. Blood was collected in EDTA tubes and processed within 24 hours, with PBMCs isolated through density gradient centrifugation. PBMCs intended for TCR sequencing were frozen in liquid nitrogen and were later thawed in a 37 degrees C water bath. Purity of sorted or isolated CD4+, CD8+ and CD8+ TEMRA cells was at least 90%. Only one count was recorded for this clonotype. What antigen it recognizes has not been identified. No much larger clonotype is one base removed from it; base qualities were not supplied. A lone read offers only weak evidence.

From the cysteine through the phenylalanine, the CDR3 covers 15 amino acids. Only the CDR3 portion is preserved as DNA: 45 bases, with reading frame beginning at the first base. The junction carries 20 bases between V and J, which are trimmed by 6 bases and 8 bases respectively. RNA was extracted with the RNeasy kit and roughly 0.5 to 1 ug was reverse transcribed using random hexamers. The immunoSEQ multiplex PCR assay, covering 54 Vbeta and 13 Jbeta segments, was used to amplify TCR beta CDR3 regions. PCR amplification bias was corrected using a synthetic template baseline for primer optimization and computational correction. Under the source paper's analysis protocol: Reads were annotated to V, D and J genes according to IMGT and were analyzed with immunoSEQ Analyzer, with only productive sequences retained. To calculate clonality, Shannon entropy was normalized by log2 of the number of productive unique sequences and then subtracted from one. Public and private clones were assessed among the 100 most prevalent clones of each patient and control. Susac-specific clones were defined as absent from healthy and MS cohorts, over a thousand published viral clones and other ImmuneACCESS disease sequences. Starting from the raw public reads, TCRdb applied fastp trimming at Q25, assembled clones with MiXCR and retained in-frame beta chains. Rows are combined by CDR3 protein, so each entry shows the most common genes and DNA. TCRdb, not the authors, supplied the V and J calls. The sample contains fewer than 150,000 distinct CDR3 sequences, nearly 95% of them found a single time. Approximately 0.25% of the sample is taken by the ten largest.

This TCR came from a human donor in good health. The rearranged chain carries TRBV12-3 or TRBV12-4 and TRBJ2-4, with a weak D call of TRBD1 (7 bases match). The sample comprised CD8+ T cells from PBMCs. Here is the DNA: TGTGCCAGCAGAAATACAGGGGACGGGAGAGACATTCAGTACTTC. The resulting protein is CASRNTGDGRDIQYF.